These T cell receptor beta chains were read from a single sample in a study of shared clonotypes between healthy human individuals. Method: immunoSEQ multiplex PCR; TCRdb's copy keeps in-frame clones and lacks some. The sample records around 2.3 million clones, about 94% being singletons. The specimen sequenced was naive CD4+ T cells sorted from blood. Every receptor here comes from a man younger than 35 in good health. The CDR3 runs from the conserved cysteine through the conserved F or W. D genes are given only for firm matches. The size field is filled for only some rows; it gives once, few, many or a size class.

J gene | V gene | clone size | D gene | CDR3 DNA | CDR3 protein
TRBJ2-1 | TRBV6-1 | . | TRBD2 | TGTGCCAGCAGGGTAGCGGGGGGCAACAATGAGCAGTTCTTC | CASRVAGGNNEQFF
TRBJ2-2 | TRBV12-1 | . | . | TGTGCCAGCAGCTTTGAAGGGGCGAACACCGGGGAGCTGTTTTTT | CASSFEGANTGELFF
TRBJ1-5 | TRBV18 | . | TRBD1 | TGTGCCAGCTCACTCAGGGGGGGCCCTAATCAGCCCCAGCATTTT | CASSLRGGPNQPQHF
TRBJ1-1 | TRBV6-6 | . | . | TGTGCCAGCAGCCCCGGGGGAGGGTGGGGCACTGAAGCTTTCTTT | CASSPGGGWGTEAFF
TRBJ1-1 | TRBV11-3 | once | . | TGTGCCAGCAGCTTAGTGCCGGCAGCGACGAACACTGAAGCTTTCTTT | CASSLVPAATNTEAFF
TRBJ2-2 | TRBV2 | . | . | TGTGCCAGCAGTGCCCGACAGAGTGTGAACACCGGGGAGCTGTTTTTT | CASSARQSVNTGELFF
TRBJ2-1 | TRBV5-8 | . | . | TGTGCCAGCAGCTTGGAACCCACACCCTACAATGAGCAGTTCTTC | CASSLEPTPYNEQFF
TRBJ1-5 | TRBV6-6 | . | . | TGTGCCAGCAGTTACTCCGGGCAGGAGCTCAATCAGCCCCAGCATTTT | CASSYSGQELNQPQHF
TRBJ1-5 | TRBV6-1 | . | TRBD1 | TGTGCCAGCAGGGGGGGACAGTACTTCAATCAGCCCCAGCATTTT | CASRGGQYFNQPQHF
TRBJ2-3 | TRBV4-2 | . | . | TGTGCCAGCAGCCAAGGAGCGACAGATACGCAGTATTTT | CASSQGATDTQYF
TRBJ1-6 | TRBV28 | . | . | TGTGCCAGCAGTTTAAGGGGAGGGGTTATGGGTAATTCACCCCTCCACTTT | CASSLRGGVMGNSPLHF
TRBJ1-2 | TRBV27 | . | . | TGTGCCAGCAGTTTATCGAGTAGTTATGGCTACACCTTC | CASSLSSSYGYTF
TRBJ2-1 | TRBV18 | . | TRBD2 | TGTGCCAGCTCACCACCGGCTGGCAGTAGGACTAGCGGGGCCTACAATGAGCAGTTCTTC | CASSPPAGSRTSGAYNEQFF
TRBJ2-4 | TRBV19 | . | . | TGTGCCAGTAAGAACCAGGGAGCCAAAAACATTCAGTACTTC | CASKNQGAKNIQYF
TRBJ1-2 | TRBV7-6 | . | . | TGTGCCAGCAGCCCCCGCCGGGTGGGCGAAGACGGCTACACCTTC | CASSPRRVGEDGYTF
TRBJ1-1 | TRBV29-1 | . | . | TGCAGCGTTGGGCAGCTTAAGAACACTGAAGCTTTCTTT | CSVGQLKNTEAFF
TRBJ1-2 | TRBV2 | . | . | TGTGCCAGCAGTGAGCCTCCTAACTATGGCTACACCTTC | CASSEPPNYGYTF
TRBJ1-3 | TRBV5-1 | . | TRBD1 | TGCGCCAGCAGTTCCGGGACAGGGCATGGAAACACCATATATTTT | CASSSGTGHGNTIYF
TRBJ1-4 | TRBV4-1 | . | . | TGCGCCAGCAGCCTCCGAGGGGGGTTCCAGGAAAAACTGTTTTTT | CASSLRGGFQEKLFF
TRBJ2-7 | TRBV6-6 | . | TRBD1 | TGTGCCAGCAGTTGGTCACCCGGGACAGGGAGTGAGCAGTACTTC | CASSWSPGTGSEQYF
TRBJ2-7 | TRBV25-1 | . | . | TGTGCCAGCAGTGTTAGGTCCTACGAGCAGTACTTC | CASSVRSYEQYF
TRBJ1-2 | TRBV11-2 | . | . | TGTGCCAGCAGTTCCGCAGGGGAGTATGGCTACACCTTC | CASSSAGEYGYTF
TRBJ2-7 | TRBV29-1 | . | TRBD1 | TGCAGCGTTGGAGGGACAGGGAACGAGCAGTACTTC | CSVGGTGNEQYF
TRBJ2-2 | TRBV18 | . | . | TGTGCCAGCTCACCTCCAGACGGATTGAACACCGGGGAGCTGTTTTTT | CASSPPDGLNTGELFF
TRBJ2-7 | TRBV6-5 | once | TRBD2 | TGTGCCAGCGGGCGGGAGGGGGAGCAGTACTTC | CASGREGEQYF
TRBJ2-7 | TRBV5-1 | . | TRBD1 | TGCGCCAGCAGCTTGGCGGGGACAGCTCCCTACGAGCAGTACTTC | CASSLAGTAPYEQYF
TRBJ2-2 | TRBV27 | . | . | TGTGCCAGCAGGTTTTCGGTGAGGGCGAACACCGGGGAGCTGTTTTTT | CASRFSVRANTGELFF
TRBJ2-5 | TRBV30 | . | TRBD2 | TGTGCCTGGAGTATTATGTTTACTAGCGGGAGTGAAGAGACCCAGTACTTC | CAWSIMFTSGSEETQYF
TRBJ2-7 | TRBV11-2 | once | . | TGTGCCAGCAGCTTAGTACACCGGATGTACGAGCAGTACTTC | CASSLVHRMYEQYF
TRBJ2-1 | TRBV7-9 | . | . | TGTGCCAGCAGCTTAGTAAAGGGCCGGCAGGGCTTGAATGAGCAGTTCTTC | CASSLVKGRQGLNEQFF
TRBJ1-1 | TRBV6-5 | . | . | TGTGCCAGCAGTTACTCGGATCGACGTGAAGCTTTCTTT | CASSYSDRREAFF
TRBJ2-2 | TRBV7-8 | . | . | TGTGCCAGCAGCTCTCGACAGGATTTTGCCGGGGAGCTGTTTTTT | CASSSRQDFAGELFF
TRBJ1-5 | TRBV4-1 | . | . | TGCGCCAGCAGCCAAGAACCCGGGCAGTCAGACAATCAGCCCCAGCATTTT | CASSQEPGQSDNQPQHF
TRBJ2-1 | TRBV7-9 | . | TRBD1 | TGTGCCAGCAGCTCCCGACAGGGGGTCTACAATGAGCAGTTCTTC | CASSSRQGVYNEQFF
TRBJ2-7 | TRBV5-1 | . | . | TGCGCCAGCAGCTCCCGAGGGTCCGGACAGACCTACGAGCAGTACTTC | CASSSRGSGQTYEQYF
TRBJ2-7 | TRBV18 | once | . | TGTGCCAGCTCAAGGGAGAACGAGCAGTACTTC | CASSRENEQYF
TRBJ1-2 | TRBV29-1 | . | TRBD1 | TGCAGCGTTGGTAAAACAGGGGATGGCTACACCTTC | CSVGKTGDGYTF
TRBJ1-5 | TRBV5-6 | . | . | TGTGCCAGCAGCGCCGACCCCTCTACTAATCAGCCCCAGCATTTT | CASSADPSTNQPQHF
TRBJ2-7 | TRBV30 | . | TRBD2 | TGTGCCTGGAGTGTAAAGCGGGGGGACGAGCAGTACTTC | CAWSVKRGDEQYF
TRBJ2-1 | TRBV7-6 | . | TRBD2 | TGTGCCAGCAGCTTAGAAGTGTCTACTAGCGGAAACAATGAGCAGTTCTTC | CASSLEVSTSGNNEQFF
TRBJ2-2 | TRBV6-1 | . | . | TGTGCCAGCAGTGTAGGGACTGGCTTCCGGGAGCTGTTTTTT | CASSVGTGFRELFF
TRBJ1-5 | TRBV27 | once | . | TGTGCCAGCAGTCCCCTACAGGGACGGCCCCAGCATTTT | CASSPLQGRPQHF
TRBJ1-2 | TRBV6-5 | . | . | TGTGCCAGCAGTCAGACAGTGAATTATGGCTACACCTTC | CASSQTVNYGYTF
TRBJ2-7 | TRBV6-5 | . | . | TGTGCCTCCTCGCCGGGTTTGGAGCAGTACTTC | CASSPGLEQYF
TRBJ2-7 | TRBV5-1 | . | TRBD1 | TGCGCCAGCAGCTGGACTACAGGGGGAGGTGGCGAGCAGTACTTC | CASSWTTGGGGEQYF
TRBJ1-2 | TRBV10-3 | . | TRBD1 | TGTGCCATCAAAGGGACAGAAGTCGAATTTAACTATGGCTACACCTTC | CAIKGTEVEFNYGYTF
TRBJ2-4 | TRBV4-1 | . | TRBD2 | TGCGCCAGCAGCCATGGTCTAGCGGAGGGAGGAATCGACATTCAGTACTTC | CASSHGLAEGGIDIQYF
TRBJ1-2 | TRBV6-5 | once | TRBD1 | TGTGCCAGCAGCGCGCGGACAGGGTCTAACTATGGCTACACCTTC | CASSARTGSNYGYTF
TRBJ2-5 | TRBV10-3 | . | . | TGTGCCATCAGCCCCGGGCCTGGGGGTTTGACCCAGTACTTC | CAISPGPGGLTQYF
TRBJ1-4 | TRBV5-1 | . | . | TGCGCCAGCACCAGGGCATTAGGCACTAATGAAAAACTGTTTTTT | CASTRALGTNEKLFF
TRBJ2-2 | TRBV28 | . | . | TGTGCCAGCAGTTTGAAAGGAGGCACCGGGGAGCTGTTTTTT | CASSLKGGTGELFF
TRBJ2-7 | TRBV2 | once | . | TGTGCCAGCATCCCTGACAGGCCGATCTACGAGCAGTACTTC | CASIPDRPIYEQYF
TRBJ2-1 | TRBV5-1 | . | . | TGCGCCAGCAGCTTGGCGGGACACATTAACAATGAGCAGTTCTTC | CASSLAGHINNEQFF
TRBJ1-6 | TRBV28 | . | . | TGTGCCAGCAGTTTCCGGACTCTTCTGGATTCACCCCTCCACTTT | CASSFRTLLDSPLHF
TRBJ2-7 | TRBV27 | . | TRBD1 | TGTGCCAGCACCAAGACAGGGGGCTCCTACGAGCAGTACTTC | CASTKTGGSYEQYF
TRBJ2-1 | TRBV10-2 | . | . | TGCGCCAGCAGTCGGACTAACTACAATGAGCAGTTCTTC | CASSRTNYNEQFF
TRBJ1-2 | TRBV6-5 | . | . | TGTGCCAGCAGTCGTGCCCCAGACGCTGGGGGCTACACCTTC | CASSRAPDAGGYTF
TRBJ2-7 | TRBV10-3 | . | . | TGTGCCATCAGATTAGACAATTCCTACGAGCAGTACTTC | CAIRLDNSYEQYF
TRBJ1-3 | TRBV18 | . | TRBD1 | TGTGCCAGCTCGGCTCAGGGACAGGGCTCTGGAAACACCATATATTTT | CASSAQGQGSGNTIYF